A selection of T cell receptor beta chains follows, all from one sample in a study of CD8 T cells in ankylosing spondylitis. Each CDR3 protein gets one entry after TCRdb re-called the 5' RACE reads with MiXCR. Of under 300,000 distinct CDR3 sequences in the sample, over 9.5% were seen once. The sample comprised blood, either unsorted or a sorted T cell fraction (not recorded which). The receptors were sampled from a male donor with ankylosing spondylitis or in good health (not recorded which). Each CDR3 is given with its conserved first and last residue. The D gene is left open where the match is weak. Size values are once, few and many counts, or a class for expanded clones, and some rows have none.

abundance,d_gene,v_gene,j_gene,CDR3nt,CDR3aa
few,-,TRBV10-1,TRBJ2-7,TGCGCCAGCATCCACGACAGGCGCCACCCCTACGAGCAGTACTTC,CASIHDRRHPYEQYF
many,-,TRBV14,TRBJ1-2,TGTGCCAGCAGCCACGCGACTAACTATGGCTACACCTTC,CASSHATNYGYTF
many,-,TRBV20-1,TRBJ1-1,TGCAGTGCTAGAGATTGGGCACCGAGGAGCACTGAAGCTTTCTTT,CSARDWAPRSTEAFF
many,-,TRBV5-6,TRBJ1-1,TGTGCCAGCAGCTTGGGGAGGACACGGAACTTT,CASSLGRTRNF
many,-,TRBV4-2,TRBJ2-3,TGTGCCAGCAGCCAAGACGGGCAATTGCGAGTGAACGCTGGCACAGATACGCAGTATTTT,CASSQDGQLRVNAGTDTQYF
many,-,TRBV3-1,TRBJ2-3,TGTGCCAGCAGCCAAGGGACTTGGGACACAGATACGCAGTATTTT,CASSQGTWDTDTQYF
many,-,TRBV4-1,TRBJ2-7,TGCGCCAGCAGCCAAGAAGCTCGGCCGGGTTACGAGCAGTACTTC,CASSQEARPGYEQYF
-,TRBD1,TRBV18,TRBJ1-4,TGTGCCAGCTCACCTAGGGACAGTCCGAATGAAAAACTGTTTTTT,CASSPRDSPNEKLFF
many,-,TRBV20-1,TRBJ2-3,TGCAGTGCTTTCTCGGGCGTGAAAGATACGCAGTATTTT,CSAFSGVKDTQYF
many,-,TRBV7-8,TRBJ2-1,TGTGCCTCGCGAAATATAACGGGCAATGAGCAGTTCTTC,CASRNITGNEQFF
many,TRBD1,TRBV5-1,TRBJ1-2,TGCGCCAGCAGCTTGGGCCCAGGGGGCCAGGTCTATGGCTACACCTTC,CASSLGPGGQVYGYTF
few,TRBD1,TRBV6-5,TRBJ2-7,TGTGCCAGCCGACGGACAGGTCCCTACGAGCAGTACTTC,CASRRTGPYEQYF
many,-,TRBV20-1,TRBJ1-1,TGCAGTGCTAGTGCGACTGGGGACACTGAAGCTTTCTTT,CSASATGDTEAFF
many,TRBD2,TRBV20-1,TRBJ2-5,TGCAGTGCCCACCGACTAGCGGGGAGCCAAGAGACCCAGTACTTC,CSAHRLAGSQETQYF
-,-,TRBV5-6,TRBJ2-3,TGTGCCAGCAGCTTGGCCATCGTTCACGGGACCCGCGGAGATACGCAGTATTTT,CASSLAIVHGTRGDTQYF
many,TRBD2,TRBV5-1,TRBJ2-4,TGCGCCAGCAGCTCGGGACTAGCGGGGACAAAAAACATTCAGTACTTC,CASSSGLAGTKNIQYF